This T cell receptor (beta chain) was sequenced in a study of tumor and adjacent non-tumor tissue in lung cancer. Study results and caveats: Tumor tissue had significantly higher TCR diversity than normal lung.

V lost 1 base and J lost 6, with 6 bases in between. Germline V gene sequence: CDR1 SGHNT, CDR2 YENEEA. The CDR3 length is 12 residues. TCRbeta libraries were built with three rounds of nested PCR, modified from ARM-PCR. In TCRdb, the multiplex PCR reads were re-called with MiXCR into one record per CDR3 protein. The sample holds 200,000 to 250,000 distinct CDR3 sequences, over 55% seen once. No cell sorting was done before RNA was extracted from the tissue. A word on this clonotype: What it binds is not known.

This chain joins TRBV11-3 and TRBJ1-1; D is unclear. Sequencing input: lung tumor tissue. The receptor was derived from a man in his 60s with non-small cell lung cancer. CDR3 sequence (DNA): TGTGCCAGCAGCTTAGGTACCCCTGAAGCTTTCTTT. As protein: CASSLGTPEAFF.